This T cell receptor beta chain was captured in a study of blood T cell repertoires in COVID-19. Study in general: Acute-phase and convalescent COVID-19 samples originated in the United States, Italy and Spain. PBMCs, B-cell-depleted T cells, or T cells were the source of the cDNA or gDNA that made up the material.

This CDR3 is built from 12 residues. V lost 3 bases to trimming and J lost 2 bases, with 6 bases between them. Germline V gives CDR1 SQVTM, CDR2 ANQGSEA. Methods used by the authors: Reference gene primer amplification in the assay estimated nucleated cell counts. Sequencing used immunoSEQ multiplex PCR; TCRdb keeps in-frame clones, though not all of them. V and J calls and clone size are given by that table; D and trimming were obtained from the DNA. The sample includes about 160,000 clones, roughly four fifths of them seen just once. Sequencing input: peripheral blood. The chain carries TRBV29-1 and TRBJ2-3; possibly TRBD1 for D (5 bases). The TCR originated in a man in his sixties with active or convalescent COVID-19. The CDR3 DNA reads TGCAGCGTTGACAGGGACACAGATACGCAGTATTTT. Translated: CSVDRDTDTQYF.